The 11 T cell receptor beta chains below were found in one sample sequenced in a study of blood T cell repertoires in COVID-19. Profiling relied on immunoSEQ multiplex PCR, and the TCRdb table lists in-frame clones only, not all of them. The data hold over 200,000 clones, with less than 85% observed a single time. Specimen: peripheral blood. Receptors were obtained from a woman in her 70s with active or convalescent COVID-19.

This clone was observed a handful of times. This chain links TRBV29-1 with TRBJ2-1; TRBD2 matches at 12 bases. In germline, CDR1 is SQVTM, CDR2 ANQGSEA. This CDR3 has 15 residues. The J segment lost 13 bases and the V segment lost 6 bases, leaving 16 bases of the junction unmatched. DNA for the CDR3: TGCAGCGTCGCGACCGGGACTAGCGGGCCGCAAACCCAGTTCTTC. Amino acid sequence: CSVATGTSGPQTQFF.

The V gene is TRBV11-3, the J gene TRBJ2-7; the D gene is possibly TRBD1 (5 bases). The V end lost 1 base, the J end lost 0 bases, and 7 bases lay between the germline ends. This CDR3 comprises 14 residues. CDR1 and CDR2 from the germline V gene are SGHNT and YENEEA. The CDR3 DNA is TGTGCCAGCAGCTTAGCAGGGAACTCCTACGAGCAGTACTTC. Residues: CASSLAGNSYEQYF. Full variable domain (remainder filled in from reference TRBV11-3 and TRBJ2-7): EAGVVQSPRYKIIEKKQPVAFWCNPISGHNTLYWYLQNLGQGPELLIRYENEEAVDDSQLPKDRFSAERLKGVDSTLKIQPAELGDSAVYLCASSLAGNSYEQYFGPGTRLTVT.

The chain combines TRBV6-5 with TRBJ2-2, with D unclear. V shed 0 bases and J shed 8 bases, with 13 bases lying between them. Germline assignment: CDR1 MNHEY and CDR2 SVGAGI. There are 15 residues in the CDR3. DNA for the CDR3: TGTGCCAGCAGTTACTCTGAAGTCTCTATAGGGGAGCTGTTTTTT. Its protein product is CASSYSEVSIGELFF.

This sequence joins TRBV7-8 and TRBJ1-1, with D unresolved. The CDR3 totals 14 residues. V lost 5 bases to trimming and J lost 2 bases, with 12 bases between them. Germline V gene sequence: CDR1 SGHVS, CDR2 FQNEAQ. This chain's CDR3 is CASSRREYNTEAFF. The CDR3 DNA reads as TGTGCCAGCAGCCGCCGGGAATATAACACTGAAGCTTTCTTT.

The CDR3 sequence is CASSYSLGGADTQYF. In DNA, the CDR3 is TGTGCCAGCAGTTACTCCTTAGGGGGGGCAGATACGCAGTATTTT. The V call is TRBV6-6, the J call TRBJ2-3; a weak D match, TRBD2 (7 bases). V gave up 0 bases and J gave up 4 bases, with 11 bases separating them. This CDR3 has 15 residues. Germline V gene lookup returns CDR1 MNHNY and CDR2 SVGAGI (reference sequence).

The chain couples TRBV5-1 to TRBJ2-7; tentatively, D is TRBD2 (7 bases). V lost 0 bases and J 4 bases, leaving 14 bases between the germline ends. Germline V CDR1 and CDR2: SGHRS, YFSETQ. This CDR3 has 15 residues. The CDR3 DNA sequence: TGCGCCAGCAGCTTGGCCGGGGGGCGCACGTACGAGCAGTACTTC. This translates into CASSLAGGRTYEQYF.

CDR3 sequence reads: CASSLLPGQGSGEGYSTNEKLFF. CDR3 coding DNA: TGCGCCAGCAGCTTACTACCGGGACAGGGGTCAGGGGAAGGATACTCAACTAATGAAAAACTGTTTTTT. The chain couples TRBV5-1 to TRBJ1-4; 10 bases fit TRBD1. The junction had 22 bases not matched to a gene; V was cut back by 2 bases and J by 0 bases. The germline V gene has CDR1 SGHRS and CDR2 YFSETQ. The CDR3 spans 23 residues.

The rearrangement joins TRBV7-3 to TRBJ2-1, with a weak D call TRBD1 (5 bases). The germline V and J ends were trimmed by 5 bases and 9 bases, with 17 bases remaining between them. This CDR3 region has 14 residues. Germline V gives CDR1 SGHTA, CDR2 FQGTGA. The CDR3 protein is CASSALPGIVEQFF. Here the CDR3 DNA reads TGTGCCAGCAGCGCTCTCCCAGGGATTGTTGAGCAGTTCTTC.

In regard to this clone: This sequence may be a read error, since a much larger clone differs from it by one base. This sequence joins TRBV21-1 and TRBJ1-1; TRBD1 is taken as the D call from the table, unchecked against the DNA. TRBV21-1 constitutes a pseudogene. The CDR3 runs 13 residues. The CDR3 DNA reads TGTGCCAGCAGCAAGGACAGGGACACTGAAGCTTTCTTT. The encoded protein is CASSKDRDTEAFF.

The chain couples TRBV4-1 to TRBJ1-5; D uncertain. CDR3 length equals 13 residues. Germline V gene lookup returns CDR1 MGHRA and CDR2 YSYEKL. The V end was cut by 2 bases, the J end by 10 bases, with 12 bases between. CDR3 residues: CASSQRQAEPQHF. DNA for the CDR3: TGCGCCAGCAGCCAACGGCAGGCCGAACCCCAGCATTTT.

This chain links TRBV10-3 with TRBJ2-3, with 9 bases lining up with TRBD1. J was trimmed by 7 bases and V by 6 bases; bases with no gene match: 14. CDR3 length: 16 amino acids. In germline, CDR1 is ENHRY, CDR2 SYGVKD. CDR3 sequence: CAISLTGQGSSNTQYF. The CDR3 coding sequence is TGTGCCATCAGCCTTACGGGACAGGGCTCCTCTAATACGCAGTATTTT.